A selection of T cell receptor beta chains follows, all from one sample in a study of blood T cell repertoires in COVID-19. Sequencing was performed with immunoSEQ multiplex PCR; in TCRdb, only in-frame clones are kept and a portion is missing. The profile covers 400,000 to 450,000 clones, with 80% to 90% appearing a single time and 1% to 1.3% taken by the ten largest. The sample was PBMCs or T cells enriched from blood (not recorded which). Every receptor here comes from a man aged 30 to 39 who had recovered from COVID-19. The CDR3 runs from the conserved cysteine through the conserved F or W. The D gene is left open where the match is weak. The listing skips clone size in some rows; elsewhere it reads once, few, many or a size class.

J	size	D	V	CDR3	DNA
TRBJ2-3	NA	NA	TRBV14	CASSQGTQLDTQYF	TGTGCCAGCAGCCAAGGTACCCAGTTGGATACGCAGTATTTT
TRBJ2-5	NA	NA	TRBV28	CASIDFQETQYF	TGTGCCAGCATCGACTTTCAAGAGACCCAGTACTTC
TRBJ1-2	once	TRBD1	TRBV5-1	CASSPDRGGGYTF	TGCGCCAGCAGCCCGGACAGGGGTGGAGGCTACACCTTC
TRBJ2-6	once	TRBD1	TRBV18	CASSGTVTSGANVLTF	TGTGCCAGCTCAGGGACAGTTACCTCTGGGGCCAACGTCCTGACTTTC
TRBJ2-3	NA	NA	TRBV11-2	CASSLASRRSSTDTQYF	TGTGCCAGCAGCTTAGCCTCGCGGAGATCTAGCACAGATACGCAGTATTTT
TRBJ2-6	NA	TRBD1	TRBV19	CASSVQGQGAAGANVLTF	TGTGCCAGTAGTGTCCAGGGACAGGGGGCCGCTGGGGCCAACGTCCTGACTTTC
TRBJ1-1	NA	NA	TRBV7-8	CASSLAATRNTEAFF	TGTGCCAGCAGCTTAGCCGCGACACGCAACACTGAAGCTTTCTTT
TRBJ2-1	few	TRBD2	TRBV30	CAWSVEAGLASSYNEQFF	TGTGCCTGGAGTGTAGAGGCGGGACTAGCGTCCTCCTACAATGAGCAGTTCTTC
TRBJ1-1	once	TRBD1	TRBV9	CASSVRSGQGAAEAFF	TGTGCCAGCAGCGTAAGGTCCGGGCAGGGGGCAGCTGAAGCTTTCTTT
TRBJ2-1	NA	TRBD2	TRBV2	CASSPGLAGYNEQFF	TGTGCCAGCTCCCCCGGACTAGCGGGGTACAATGAGCAGTTCTTC
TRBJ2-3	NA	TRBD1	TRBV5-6	CASSKGQARHFRSTDTQYF	TGTGCCAGCAGCAAAGGACAGGCCCGGCACTTCCGAAGCACAGATACGCAGTATTTT
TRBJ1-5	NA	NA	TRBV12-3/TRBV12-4	CASSFNNQPQHF	TGTGCCAGCAGTTTTAACAATCAGCCCCAGCATTTT
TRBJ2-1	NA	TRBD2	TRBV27	CASSQTSPPLSNEQFF	TGTGCCAGCAGTCAGACTAGCCCCCCACTAAGCAATGAGCAGTTCTTC
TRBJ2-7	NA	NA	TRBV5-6	CASRVRWTETYEQYF	TGTGCCAGCAGGGTTCGATGGACAGAAACCTACGAGCAGTACTTC
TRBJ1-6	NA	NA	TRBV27	CASRPDWSSYNSPLHF	TGTGCCAGCAGACCCGACTGGAGCTCCTATAATTCACCCCTCCACTTT
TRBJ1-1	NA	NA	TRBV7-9	CASTIFPTEAFF	TGTGCCAGCACCATATTTCCCACTGAAGCTTTCTTT
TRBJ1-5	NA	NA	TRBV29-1	CSVADPGAQHF	TGCAGCGTAGCAGACCCGGGGGCCCAGCATTTT
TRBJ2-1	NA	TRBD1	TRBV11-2	CASSFQLPGQGLNEQFF	TGTGCCAGCAGCTTCCAACTACCGGGACAGGGTCTAAATGAGCAGTTCTTC
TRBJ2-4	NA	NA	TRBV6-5	CASSYGDSLNIQYF	TGTGCCAGCAGTTACGGGGACTCCCTAAACATTCAGTACTTC
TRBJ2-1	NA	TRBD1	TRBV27	CASSLSGTAINEQFF	TGTGCCAGCAGCCTATCCGGGACAGCTATCAATGAGCAGTTCTTC
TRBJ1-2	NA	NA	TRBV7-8	CASSLGVSNGYTF	TGTGCCAGCAGCTTAGGCGTGTCGAACGGCTACACCTTC
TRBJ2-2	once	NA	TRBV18	CASSPLAGRVPGELFF	TGTGCCAGCTCACCACTGGCGGGGAGAGTTCCCGGGGAGCTGTTTTTT
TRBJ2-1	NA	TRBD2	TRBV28	CASSPIPQREPLYNEQFF	TGTGCCAGCAGTCCAATCCCCCAGCGGGAGCCTTTATACAATGAGCAGTTCTTC
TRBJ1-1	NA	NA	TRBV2	CASSESRYAEAFF	TGTGCCAGCAGTGAGAGCAGGTACGCTGAAGCTTTCTTT
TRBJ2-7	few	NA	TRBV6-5	CASSPGFGVHEQYF	TGTGCCAGCAGCCCAGGGTTTGGGGTCCACGAGCAGTACTTC
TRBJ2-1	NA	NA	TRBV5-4	CASSFPAGNEQFF	TGTGCCAGCAGCTTCCCGGCGGGGAATGAGCAGTTCTTC
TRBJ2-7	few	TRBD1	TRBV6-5	CASSYVGQDGYEQYF	TGTGCCAGCAGTTATGTCGGACAGGACGGCTACGAGCAGTACTTC
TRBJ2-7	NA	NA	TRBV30	CAWRGTAYEQYF	TGTGCCTGGAGAGGTACAGCCTACGAGCAGTACTTC
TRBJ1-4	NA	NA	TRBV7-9	CASSRDITNEKLFF	TGTGCCAGCAGCCGGGACATTACTAATGAAAAACTGTTTTTT
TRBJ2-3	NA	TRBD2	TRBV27	CASSYSGSFTDTQYF	TGTGCCAGCAGTTACAGCGGGAGTTTCACAGATACGCAGTATTTT
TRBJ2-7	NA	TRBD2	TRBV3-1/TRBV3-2	CASSRGAWTSGNPKLYEQYF	TGTGCCAGCAGCCGGGGTGCTTGGACTAGCGGCAACCCTAAGCTCTACGAGCAGTACTTC
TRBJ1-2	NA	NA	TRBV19	CASSKLDSPLYGYTF	TGTGCCAGTAGTAAATTGGACAGCCCCCTCTATGGCTACACCTTC
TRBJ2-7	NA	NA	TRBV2	CASSWETNEQYF	TGTGCCAGCAGTTGGGAGACTAACGAGCAGTACTTC
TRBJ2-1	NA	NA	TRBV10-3	CAISESVSIDEQFF	TGTGCCATCAGTGAGTCGGTTAGCATCGATGAGCAGTTCTTC
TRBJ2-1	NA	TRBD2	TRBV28	CASDKRGSYNEQFF	TGTGCCAGCGACAAGCGGGGGTCCTACAATGAGCAGTTCTTC
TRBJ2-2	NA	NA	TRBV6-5	CASSTVITGELFF	TGTGCCAGCAGTACGGTGATCACCGGGGAGCTGTTTTTT
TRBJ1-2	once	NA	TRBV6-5	CASSFSRTGGYTF	TGTGCCAGCAGTTTCAGCCGAACAGGAGGCTACACCTTC
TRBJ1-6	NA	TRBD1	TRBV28	CASSQTGQGAFFNSPLHF	TGTGCCAGCAGCCAAACCGGGCAGGGGGCTTTTTTTAATTCACCCCTCCACTTT
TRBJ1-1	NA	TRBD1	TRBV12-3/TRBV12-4	CASTRTGGEAFF	TGTGCCAGCACCCGGACAGGGGGCGAGGCTTTCTTT
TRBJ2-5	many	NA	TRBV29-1	CSASVGETQYF	TGCAGCGCGTCGGTCGGGGAGACCCAGTACTTC
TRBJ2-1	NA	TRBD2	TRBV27	CASRGGTSGPSEQFF	TGTGCCAGCAGAGGTGGGACTAGCGGACCCAGTGAGCAGTTCTTC
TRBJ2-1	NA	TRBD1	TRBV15	CATSGQGGYEQFF	TGTGCCACCAGCGGACAGGGTGGTTATGAGCAGTTCTTC
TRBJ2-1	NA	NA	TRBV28	CASSSPGSSYNEQFF	TGTGCCAGCAGTTCCCCAGGAAGCTCCTACAATGAGCAGTTCTTC
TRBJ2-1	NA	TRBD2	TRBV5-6	CASSGSGRVMHEQFF	TGTGCCAGCAGTGGGAGCGGGAGGGTTATGCATGAGCAGTTCTTC
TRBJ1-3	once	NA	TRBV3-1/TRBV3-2	CASSQASGNTIYF	TGTGCCAGCAGCCAGGCAAGTGGAAACACCATATATTTT
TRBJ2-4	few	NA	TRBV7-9	CASSTPLRGNIQYF	TGTGCCAGCAGCACGCCACTCCGGGGAAACATTCAGTACTTC
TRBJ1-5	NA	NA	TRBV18	CASSPLRGQPQHF	TGTGCCAGCTCACCACTTAGGGGTCAGCCCCAGCATTTT
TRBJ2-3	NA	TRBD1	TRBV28	CASPPGQGPTDTQYF	TGTGCCAGCCCTCCCGGACAGGGGCCCACAGATACGCAGTATTTT
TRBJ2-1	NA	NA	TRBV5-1	CASSLEVALVNNEQFF	TGCGCCAGCAGCTTGGAAGTGGCACTAGTTAACAATGAGCAGTTCTTC
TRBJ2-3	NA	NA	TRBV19	CASSIRGASTDTQYF	TGTGCCAGTAGTATTCGCGGGGCTAGCACAGATACGCAGTATTTT
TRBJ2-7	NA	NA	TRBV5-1	CASSLRGPGVDEQYF	TGCGCCAGCAGCTTGCGGGGACCGGGAGTGGACGAGCAGTACTTC
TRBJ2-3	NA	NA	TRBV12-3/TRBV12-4	CASSLEGDTQYF	TGTGCCAGCAGTTTGGAGGGTGATACGCAGTATTTT
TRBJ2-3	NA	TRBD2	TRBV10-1	CASSEGTSGRDTQYF	TGCGCCAGCAGTGAAGGGACTAGCGGTAGAGATACGCAGTATTTT
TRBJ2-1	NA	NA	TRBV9	CASSVGHGQVNEQFF	TGTGCCAGCAGCGTAGGACATGGCCAAGTAAATGAGCAGTTCTTC
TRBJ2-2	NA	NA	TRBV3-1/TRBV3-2	CASRQLNTGELFF	TGTGCCAGCAGACAGCTGAACACCGGGGAGCTGTTTTTT
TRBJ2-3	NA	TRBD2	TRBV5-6	CASSFRLAGDTDTQYF	TGTGCCAGCAGCTTCCGGCTAGCGGGAGACACAGATACGCAGTATTTT
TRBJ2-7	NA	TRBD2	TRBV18	CASSPPGLASYEQYF	TGTGCCAGCTCACCACCCGGACTAGCCTCCTACGAGCAGTACTTC